Presented here are 6 T cell receptor beta chains from one specimen sequenced in a study of human T cells and chemical hapten exposure. TCRdb reprocessed the RACE reads with MiXCR, giving one entry per CDR3 protein. The table has 95,000 to 150,000 distinct CDR3 sequences, 11% seen once. The time point was: patch test 3, about 24 weeks after DPC sensitization. Regarding treatment: therapeutic diphenylcyclopropenone sensitization with weekly scalp DPC. Here the sequenced sample was whole blood, taken in connection with sensitization to the hapten diphenylcyclopropenone (DPC). Every receptor here comes from a woman between 45 and 65 years old with alopecia areata. Some clones in this sample may be carry-over from other donors' samples.

The chain uses TRBV27 and TRBJ2-4; 7 nucleotides align to TRBD2. The germline V gene has CDR1 MNHEY and CDR2 SMNVEV (reference sequence). V shed 5 bases, J shed 6 bases, and the junction held 10 bases outside the gene matches. CDR3 length: 15 residues. The CDR3 is CASSVVGRTRNIQYF. In nucleotides, the CDR3 is TGTGCCAGCAGTGTAGTCGGGAGGACCAGAAACATTCAGTACTTC.

CDR3 residues: CASSYSTPGQGETQYF. The CDR3, as DNA: TGTGCCAGCAGTTACTCGACTCCGGGACAGGGAGAGACCCAGTACTTC. The chain has TRBV6-5 and TRBJ2-5; 9 nucleotides agree with TRBD1. The germline gives CDR1 MNHEY, CDR2 SVGAGI. This CDR3 has 16 amino acids. J lost 4 bases, V lost 0 bases, and 6 bases had no gene match.

This clonotype was seen ten or more times. The chain carries TRBV20-1 and TRBJ2-3; possibly TRBD1 or TRBD2 for D (5 bases each). Trimming took off 3 bases at V and 8 bases at J, with 12 bases between the two ends. The CDR3 extends over 12 amino acids. Germline loops: CDR1 DFQATT, CDR2 SNEGSKA (reference sequence). CDR3 bases: TGCAGTGCTAGGAGAGAGGGGAGTACGCAGTATTTT. This sequence encodes CSARREGSTQYF.

This clonotype occurred a few times. This CDR3 reads CASSLTLATDTQYF. In nucleotides, the CDR3 is TGTGCCAGCAGCCTGACCCTAGCAACAGATACGCAGTATTTT. The chain recombines TRBV28 with TRBJ2-3, with a tentative D call TRBD2 (5 bases). Trimming cost V 6 bases and J 3 bases, with 13 bases left between them. The CDR3 spans 14 residues. Germline V lookup: CDR1 MDHEN, CDR2 SYDVKM.

To note about this clonotype: This may come from a read error, since a much larger clone is one base off. The chain is built from TRBV29-1 and TRBJ2-5, with D hard to call. CDR1 is SQVTM, CDR2 ANQGSEA, per germline. The CDR3 extends over 10 amino acids. The CDR3 DNA sequence: TGCAGCGTTGTCCAAGAGACCCGGTACTTC. This sequence encodes CSVVQETRYF.

This clonotype was picked up a small number of times. CDR3 nucleotide sequence: TGTGCCAGCAGCCACAGCGGTCAAGAGACCCAGTACTTC. This codes for CASSHSGQETQYF. This chain joins TRBV3-1 and TRBJ2-5, with D tentatively TRBD2 (5 bases). The CDR3 is made up of 13 amino acids. Germline CDR1 is LGHDT and CDR2 is YNNKEL (reference sequence). V lost 3 bases and J 2 bases, leaving 7 bases between the germline ends.